The clone carrying this T cell receptor (beta chain) appeared many times. Its antigen remains unknown. This sample was taken from a study of response to subunit inactivated influenza vaccine. CDR3 length: 12 residues. CDR1 and CDR2 (germline): SQVTM, ANQGSEA. V trimming: 2 bases; J trimming: 10 bases; junction bases outside the gene matches: 5. In TCRdb, the RT-PCR reads were re-called with MiXCR into one record per CDR3 protein. The data show fewer than 600,000 distinct CDR3 sequences, approximately 7.3% seen once. Findings of the study overall: Authors suggested each seasonal influenza vaccination recruits few new T cells.

The clonotype originates from a man in his fifties or sixties who received an inactivated influenza vaccine. J is TRBJ1-1 and V is TRBV29-1; 9 positions match TRBD1. Source: PBMCs from blood, taken 23 months after vaccination. The CDR3 DNA is TGCAGCGTTGAACGGGGACAGGGACGAGCTTTCTTT. Its translation: CSVERGQGRAFF.